Listed below are T cell receptor beta chains from one sample, sequenced in a study of T cells after yellow fever vaccination. One entry per CDR3 protein results from TCRdb running MiXCR on the 5' RACE reads. The sample contains about 350,000 distinct CDR3 sequences, roughly 8.4% of which appear only once. Sample: PBMCs, taken 35 to 50 days after the first yellow fever vaccination. Source of these receptors: a young man who received the YFV17D yellow fever vaccine. The CDR3 runs from the conserved cysteine through the conserved F or W. The order of the fields is V gene, J gene, clone size, D gene, CDR3 protein, CDR3 DNA. A D gene is named only where the DNA matches it firmly. Rows give clone size only sometimes, using once, few, many, or a class for an expanded clone.

>TRBV27|TRBJ1-5|NA|NA
CASSSQGPGQPQHF
TGTGCCAGCAGTTCCCAAGGGCCTGGACAGCCCCAGCATTTT
>TRBV7-8|TRBJ1-4|few|NA
CASSLGWQGNEKLFF
TGTGCCAGCAGCTTAGGGTGGCAGGGGAATGAAAAACTGTTTTTT
>TRBV7-2|TRBJ2-5|few|NA
CASSQAGRPETQYF
TGTGCCAGCAGCCAAGCAGGGAGGCCAGAGACCCAGTACTTC
>TRBV5-1|TRBJ2-1|NA|TRBD1
CASSLEQGALNEQFF
TGCGCCAGCAGCTTGGAACAGGGGGCTCTCAATGAGCAGTTCTTC
>TRBV4-2|TRBJ1-5|few|TRBD1
CASGTGDYQPQHF
TGTGCCAGCGGGACAGGGGATTATCAGCCCCAGCATTTT
>TRBV7-2|TRBJ1-1|NA|NA
CASSLEDRNTEAFF
TGTGCCAGCAGCTTAGAGGACAGAAACACTGAAGCTTTCTTT
>TRBV7-8|TRBJ1-1|NA|NA
CASSARLRTEAFF
TGTGCCAGCAGCGCCCGACTGCGAACTGAAGCTTTCTTT
>TRBV20-1|TRBJ2-3|few|NA
CSARPALGTQYF
TGCAGTGCTAGACCGGCTCTAGGTACGCAGTATTTT
>TRBV20-1|TRBJ1-5|few|NA
CSAKVQSNQPQHF
TGCAGCGCAAAAGTTCAGAGCAATCAGCCCCAGCATTTT
>TRBV4-1|TRBJ2-1|many|NA
CASSQEGDGNEQFF
TGCGCCAGCAGCCAAGAGGGGGACGGCAATGAGCAGTTCTTC
>TRBV7-3|TRBJ2-1|many|TRBD2
CASSLSAGGYNEQFF
TGTGCCAGCAGCTTGTCCGCGGGGGGCTACAATGAGCAGTTCTTC
>TRBV15|TRBJ1-4|NA|NA
CATSRTGGTNEKLFF
TGTGCCACCAGCAGGACAGGAGGAACTAATGAAAAACTGTTTTTT
>TRBV5-1|TRBJ2-5|NA|TRBD1
CASSWGTGDGETQYF
TGCGCCAGCAGCTGGGGGACAGGGGACGGAGAGACCCAGTACTTC
>TRBV12-3/TRBV12-4|TRBJ1-2|few|NA
CASSYVKGNGYTF
TGTGCCAGCAGTTATGTCAAGGGGAATGGCTACACCTTC
>TRBV20-1|TRBJ1-5|few|NA
CSAAGGPGQPQHF
TGCAGTGCTGCGGGGGGGCCCGGTCAGCCCCAGCATTTT
>TRBV27|TRBJ1-6|NA|TRBD1
CASSLAGGAYNSPLHF
TGTGCCAGCAGTTTAGCAGGGGGCGCCTATAATTCACCCCTCCACTTT
>TRBV6-5|TRBJ2-7|NA|NA
CASSYRASYEQYF
TGTGCCAGCAGTTACAGGGCATCCTACGAGCAGTACTTC
>TRBV7-2|TRBJ2-3|many|NA
CASSFRSRGSTDTQYF
TGTGCCAGCAGTTTTAGATCGCGGGGAAGCACAGATACGCAGTATTTT
>TRBV20-1|TRBJ2-2|NA|NA
CSATKLRDTGELFF
TGCAGTGCCACCAAGCTGAGGGACACCGGGGAGCTGTTTTTT
>TRBV25-1|TRBJ2-5|few|NA
CASSWGKGETQYF
TGTGCCAGCAGTTGGGGGAAGGGGGAGACCCAGTACTTC
>TRBV9|TRBJ1-6|NA|NA
CASSGSPSSRFSPLHF
TGTGCCAGCAGCGGAAGCCCCTCGTCCAGGTTTTCACCCCTCCACTTT
>TRBV10-3|TRBJ2-5|NA|NA
CAISEYQETQYF
TGTGCCATCAGTGAATACCAAGAGACCCAGTACTTC
>TRBV7-2|TRBJ2-7|few|TRBD1
CASSIKQGGFEQYF
TGTGCCAGCAGCATCAAACAGGGGGGTTTCGAGCAGTACTTC
>TRBV7-9|TRBJ1-5|few|NA
CASSLASYQPQHF
TGTGCCAGCAGCTTAGCATCGTATCAGCCCCAGCATTTT
>TRBV5-4|TRBJ1-1|few|NA
CASSLAAGGAFF
TGTGCCAGCAGCTTGGCCGCGGGAGGGGCTTTCTTT
>TRBV28|TRBJ1-1|NA|NA
CASRVLAGAGTEAFF
TGTGCCAGCAGGGTCCTTGCAGGGGCTGGGACTGAAGCTTTCTTT
>TRBV7-8|TRBJ1-2|few|TRBD1
CASSLARTGPFYGYTF
TGTGCCAGCAGCTTAGCTAGGACAGGGCCCTTCTATGGCTACACCTTC
>TRBV29-1|TRBJ2-3|few|TRBD2
CSVPFNVWTSGGFADTQYF
TGCAGCGTTCCCTTTAACGTTTGGACTAGCGGGGGATTTGCAGATACGCAGTATTTT
>TRBV4-1|TRBJ1-5|few|NA
CASSQGARSNQPQHF
TGCGCCAGCAGCCAGGGGGCCCGTAGCAATCAGCCCCAGCATTTT
>TRBV20-1|TRBJ2-1|few|NA
CSGLGLDEQFF
TGCAGTGGGTTGGGGCTCGATGAGCAGTTCTTC
>TRBV15|TRBJ1-1|few|NA
CATSRGGVGDTEAFF
TGTGCCACCAGCAGAGGAGGGGTTGGGGACACTGAAGCTTTCTTT
>TRBV27|TRBJ2-7|NA|NA
CASSLAGRLNEQYF
TGTGCCAGCAGTTTGGCAGGGAGGCTCAACGAGCAGTACTTC
>TRBV27|TRBJ2-5|NA|NA
CASQPEGGSSETQYF
TGTGCCAGCCAACCAGAGGGGGGCTCGAGCGAGACCCAGTACTTC
>TRBV10-3|TRBJ2-2|NA|TRBD1
CAIGQGEAGELFF
TGTGCCATCGGACAGGGAGAGGCCGGGGAGCTGTTTTTT
>TRBV12-3/TRBV12-4|TRBJ1-1|NA|NA
CASSSGLTWTEAFF
TGTGCCAGCAGTAGCGGTCTAACGTGGACTGAAGCTTTCTTT
>TRBV7-3|TRBJ2-1|NA|TRBD2
CASSLGLAGGHDEQFF
TGTGCCAGCAGCCTGGGACTAGCGGGGGGGCATGATGAGCAGTTCTTC
>TRBV7-2|TRBJ1-6|NA|NA
CASSPRQDYNSPLHF
TGTGCCAGCAGCCCACGACAGGATTATAATTCACCCCTCCACTTT
>TRBV2|TRBJ2-1|NA|NA
CASKPSGAGEQFF
TGTGCCAGCAAGCCGTCGGGGGCTGGGGAGCAGTTCTTC
>TRBV29-1|TRBJ1-3|few|NA
CSVKDHSGNTIYF
TGCAGCGTGAAGGACCACTCTGGAAACACCATATATTTT
>TRBV12-3/TRBV12-4|TRBJ2-3|few|TRBD2
CASGLAGGGTDTQYF
TGTGCCTCGGGACTAGCGGGGGGTGGCACAGATACGCAGTATTTT
>TRBV7-2|TRBJ1-4|NA|TRBD1
CASSSTGTGMKLFF
TGTGCCAGCAGCTCTACCGGGACAGGGATGAAACTGTTTTTT
>TRBV5-1|TRBJ1-1|few|NA
CASNPTAGMNTEAFF
TGCGCCAGCAATCCGACAGCCGGTATGAACACTGAAGCTTTCTTT
>TRBV5-1|TRBJ2-1|few|NA
CASSRGDEGVSSYNEQFF
TGCGCCAGCAGCCGGGGGGACGAGGGGGTGAGCTCCTACAATGAGCAGTTCTTC
>TRBV28|TRBJ2-3|NA|TRBD2
CASGLSGRNTDTQYF
TGTGCCAGCGGCTTGAGCGGGAGGAACACAGATACGCAGTATTTT
>TRBV14|TRBJ2-5|NA|NA
CASSQVAGTQYF
TGTGCCAGCAGCCAAGTCGCGGGGACCCAGTACTTC
>TRBV4-2|TRBJ2-2|few|NA
CASRGEDTGELFF
TGTGCCAGCAGGGGGGAGGACACCGGGGAGCTGTTTTTT
>TRBV28|TRBJ2-3|NA|TRBD1
CAISTGSSTDTQYF
TGTGCCATATCGACAGGGTCTAGCACAGATACGCAGTATTTT
>TRBV20-1|TRBJ2-7|few|NA
CSGSYVLGDEQYF
TGCAGTGGTTCTTATGTCTTGGGCGACGAGCAGTACTTC
>TRBV20-1|TRBJ2-3|NA|NA
CSAEPAWGTGTQYF
TGCAGTGCGGAACCCGCCTGGGGCACAGGTACGCAGTATTTT
>TRBV7-2|TRBJ2-7|NA|TRBD1
CASSGDSWTYEQYF
TGTGCCAGCAGTGGGGACAGTTGGACCTACGAGCAGTACTTC
>TRBV27|TRBJ2-7|NA|NA
CASSLSWDGFYEQYF
TGTGCCAGCAGTTTATCATGGGACGGATTCTACGAGCAGTACTTC
>TRBV7-3|TRBJ1-1|NA|NA
CASSLTGNSMNTEAFF
TGTGCCAGCAGCCTCACAGGGAACTCCATGAACACTGAAGCTTTCTTT
>TRBV5-1|TRBJ2-5|few|NA
CASHREPSKETQYF
TGCGCCAGCCACCGGGAACCCTCCAAAGAGACCCAGTACTTC
>TRBV4-1|TRBJ1-6|NA|TRBD1
CASSKTGDYNSPLHF
TGCGCCAGCAGCAAGACAGGGGACTATAATTCACCCCTCCACTTT
>TRBV27|TRBJ2-6|few|NA
CASTPLTGWTGANVLTF
TGTGCCAGCACCCCTTTAACCGGCTGGACTGGGGCCAACGTCCTGACTTTC